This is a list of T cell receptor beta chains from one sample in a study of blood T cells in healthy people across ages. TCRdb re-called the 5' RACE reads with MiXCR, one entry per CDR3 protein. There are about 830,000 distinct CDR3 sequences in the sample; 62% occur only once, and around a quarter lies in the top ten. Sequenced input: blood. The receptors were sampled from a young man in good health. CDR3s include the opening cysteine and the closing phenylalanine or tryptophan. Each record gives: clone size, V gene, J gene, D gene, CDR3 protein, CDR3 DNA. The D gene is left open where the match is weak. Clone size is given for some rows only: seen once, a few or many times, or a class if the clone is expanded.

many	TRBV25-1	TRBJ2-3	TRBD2	CASSGTSGGLGSTDTQYF	TGTGCCAGCAGTGGGACTAGCGGGGGGCTGGGGAGCACAGATACGCAGTATTTT
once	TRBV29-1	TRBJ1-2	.	CSGVQGANYGYTF	TGCAGCGGCGTACAGGGAGCTAACTATGGCTACACCTTC
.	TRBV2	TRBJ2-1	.	CASSEGRTNEQFF	TGTGCCAGCAGTGAAGGCAGAACCAATGAGCAGTTCTTC
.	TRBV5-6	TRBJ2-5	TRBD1	CASSSAIRTGEETQYF	TGTGCCAGCAGCTCGGCAATAAGGACAGGGGAAGAGACCCAGTACTTC
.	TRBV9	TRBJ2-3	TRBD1	CASSVSGGALADTQYF	TGTGCCAGCAGCGTATCAGGGGGCGCGTTGGCGGATACGCAGTATTTT
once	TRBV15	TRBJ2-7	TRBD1	CATSSGTGPYEQYF	TGTGCCACCAGCAGCGGGACAGGGCCCTACGAGCAGTACTTC
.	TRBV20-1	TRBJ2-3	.	CSASSANRLDTQYF	TGCAGTGCTAGTTCGGCTAACAGGCTGGATACGCAGTATTTT
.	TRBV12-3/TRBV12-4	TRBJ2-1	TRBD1	CASSLAGGGMDEQFF	TGTGCCAGCAGTTTAGCAGGGGGCGGAATGGATGAGCAGTTCTTC
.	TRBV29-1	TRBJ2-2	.	CSVAKRSSNTGELFF	TGCAGCGTTGCGAAGCGGTCTTCGAACACCGGGGAGCTGTTTTTT
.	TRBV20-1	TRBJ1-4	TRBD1	CSARAGQPNEKLFF	TGCAGTGCTAGAGCGGGACAGCCGAATGAAAAACTGTTTTTT
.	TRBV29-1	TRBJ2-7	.	CSGSYNEQYF	TGCAGCGGGAGCTACAATGAGCAGTACTTC
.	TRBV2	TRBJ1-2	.	CASSVRWGTYGYTF	TGTGCCAGCAGTGTGCGCTGGGGCACCTATGGCTACACCTTC
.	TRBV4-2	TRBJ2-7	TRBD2	CASSAFSGGASYNEQYF	TGTGCCAGCAGCGCCTTCAGCGGGGGGGCGTCCTACAATGAGCAGTACTTC
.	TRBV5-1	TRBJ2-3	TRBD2	CASSQGTSGSTDTQYF	TGCGCCAGCAGCCAAGGGACTAGCGGGAGCACAGATACGCAGTATTTT
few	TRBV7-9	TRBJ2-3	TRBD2	CASSQLAGGPTDTQYF	TGTGCCAGCAGTCAACTAGCGGGGGGGCCCACAGATACGCAGTATTTT
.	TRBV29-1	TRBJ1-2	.	CSPYYPRDGYTF	TGCAGCCCCTACTATCCGAGGGATGGCTACACCTTC
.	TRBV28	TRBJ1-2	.	CASSFVTGPYGYTF	TGTGCCAGCAGTTTCGTGACAGGTCCCTATGGCTACACCTTC
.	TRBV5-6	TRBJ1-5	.	CASSLGGRVPVSNQPQHF	TGTGCCAGCAGCTTGGGCGGAAGGGTCCCAGTCAGCAATCAGCCCCAGCATTTT
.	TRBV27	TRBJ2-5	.	CASNAQSGETQYF	TGTGCCAGCAACGCTCAGTCGGGGGAGACCCAGTACTTC
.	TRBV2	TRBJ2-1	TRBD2	CASKYSGGYEQFF	TGTGCCAGCAAATATAGCGGGGGTTATGAGCAGTTCTTC
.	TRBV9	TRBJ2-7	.	CASSDRDLSGDEQYF	TGTGCCAGCAGCGATCGGGACCTAAGTGGCGACGAGCAGTACTTC
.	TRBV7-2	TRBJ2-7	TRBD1	CASSLPTGGFGYEQYF	TGTGCCAGCAGCTTACCGACAGGGGGCTTCGGATACGAGCAGTACTTC
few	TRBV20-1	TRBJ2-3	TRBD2	CSMTSGGAGTDTQYF	TGCAGTATGACTAGCGGGGGGGCCGGCACAGATACGCAGTATTTT
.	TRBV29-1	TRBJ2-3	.	CSVTTGWTDTQYF	TGCAGCGTCACGACAGGCTGGACAGATACGCAGTATTTT
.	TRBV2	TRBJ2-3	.	CASSDIFRAASADTQYF	TGTGCCAGCAGTGATATATTTCGTGCGGCTAGCGCAGATACGCAGTATTTT
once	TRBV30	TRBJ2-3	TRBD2	CAWSIGLDRPTDTQYF	TGTGCCTGGAGTATCGGACTAGATCGACCCACAGATACGCAGTATTTT
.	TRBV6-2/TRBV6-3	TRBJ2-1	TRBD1	CASSSTGVNDEQFF	TGTGCCAGCAGTTCGACAGGGGTAAACGATGAGCAGTTCTTC
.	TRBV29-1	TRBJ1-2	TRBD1	CSVEAGTGSYGYTF	TGCAGCGTTGAAGCCGGGACAGGGTCTTATGGCTACACCTTC
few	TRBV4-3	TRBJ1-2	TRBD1	CASSQTWTGGVGYTF	TGCGCCAGCAGCCAAACCTGGACAGGGGGCGTCGGCTACACCTTC
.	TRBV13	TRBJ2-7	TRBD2	CASTRTTSGGPNYEQYF	TGTGCCAGCACCAGGACGACTAGCGGGGGGCCTAACTACGAGCAGTACTTC